This T cell receptor (beta chain) was found in a study of blood T cells in healthy people across ages. Study outcomes and limitations: Unsorted PBMC material precluded a definitive naive versus antigen-experienced comparison.

Next came a second PCR, run for about 6 to 12 cycles, which used a sample-barcoded 5' primer along with a J-beta primer mix. TCRdb re-called the 5' RACE reads through MiXCR, storing one row per CDR3 protein. This sample has 790,000 or so distinct CDR3 sequences, with about 45% found just once. On this clonotype itself: Antigen unknown.

Looked up from germline, CDR1 is SEHNR and CDR2 is FQNEAQ (reference sequence). The CDR3 sequence is 11 residues long. V was shortened by 1 base and J by 9 bases, with 7 bases between the two germline ends. The TCR was taken from a man at least 80 years old in good health. The rearrangement uses TRBV7-9 and TRBJ2-7; D ambiguous. Sequencing was performed on blood. Here the CDR3 DNA reads TGTGCCAGCAGCTTAGATGCGGCGCAGTACTTC. Its protein product is CASSLDAAQYF.